The rows below give T cell receptor beta chains drawn from one sample of a study of cytomegalovirus exposure and HLA in healthy donors. Using immunoSEQ multiplex PCR, the repertoire was profiled, and TCRdb retains in-frame clones only, with some absent. The sample contains 130,000 to 150,000 clones, around 72% of which appear only once. The source material was PBMCs. Receptors originate from a man in his late teens or twenties in good health and CMV-seropositive. The conserved cysteine and the conserved F or W are not part of the CDR3 here.

j_call | v_call | cdr3_aa
TRBJ2-1 | TRBV29-1 | SVEPPGRSYNEQF
TRBJ1-6 | TRBV15 | ATRRGVGGSHNSPLH
TRBJ1-1 | TRBV6-6 | ASRDKLNTEAF
TRBJ2-7 | TRBV11-2 | ASSEGLAEVYEQY
TRBJ1-2 | TRBV27 | ASSSGYGYT
TRBJ2-3 | TRBV5-1 | ASSIGTGRYEMG
TRBJ1-5 | TRBV7-2 | ASSLQGAGSQPQH
TRBJ2-7 | TRBV11-2 | ASSQGLADYEQY
TRBJ2-3 | TRBV13 | ASTSDRGATDTQY
TRBJ1-5 | TRBV5-1 | ASSLLGLNQPQH
TRBJ1-1 | TRBV6-5 | ASSYSRRDTEAF
TRBJ2-2 | TRBV5-1 | ASSWGTGRTRPPNTGELF
TRBJ2-1 | TRBV7-6 | ASSPSPGEYYNEQF
TRBJ2-1 | TRBV7-6 | ASSLIGGYNEQF
TRBJ2-7 | TRBV19 | ASSIGRGYYEQY
TRBJ2-1 | TRBV27 | ASTQGGRGYNEQF
TRBJ2-1 | TRBV28 | ASSTASGQF
TRBJ2-7 | TRBV18 | ASSPLGQGAYEQY
TRBJ1-2 | TRBV6-1 | ASRAGTGSDGYT
TRBJ2-2 | TRBV2 | ASSKRWTSNTGELF
TRBJ2-7 | TRBV7-2 | ASSFIGTGGYEQY
TRBJ1-5 | TRBV7-8 | ASSGEAGVSNQPQH
TRBJ2-7 | TRBV5-1 | ASSLGQGGGYEQY
TRBJ1-2 | TRBV19 | ATARGQPDYGYT
TRBJ2-1 | TRBV5-6 | ASSLSSLAGRSGQF
TRBJ2-4 | TRBV4-1 | ASSQEGRVDKNIQY
TRBJ1-4 | TRBV18 | ASSPETGGKKLF
TRBJ2-5 | TRBV18 | ASSPPTGNQETQY